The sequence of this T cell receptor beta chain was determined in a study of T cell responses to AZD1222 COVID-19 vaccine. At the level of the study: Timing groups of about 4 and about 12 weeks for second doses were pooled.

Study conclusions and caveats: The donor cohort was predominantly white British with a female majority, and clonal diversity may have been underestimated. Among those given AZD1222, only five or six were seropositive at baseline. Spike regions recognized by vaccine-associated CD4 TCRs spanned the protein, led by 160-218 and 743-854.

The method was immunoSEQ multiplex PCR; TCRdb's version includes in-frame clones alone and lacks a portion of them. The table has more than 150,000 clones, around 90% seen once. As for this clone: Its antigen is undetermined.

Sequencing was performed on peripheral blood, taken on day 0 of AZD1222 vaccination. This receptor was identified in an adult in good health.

The CDR3 loop reads CASSYSRDTKNTEAFF. Here the CDR3 DNA reads TGTGCCAGCAGTTACTCCCGGGACACCAAGAACACTGAAGCTTTCTTT. The chain combines TRBV6-2 or TRBV6-3 with TRBJ1-1; tentative D call: TRBD1 (6 bases). The V gene's germline CDR1 is MNHEY and CDR2 SVGEGT. This CDR3 comprises 16 residues. The V and J ends lost 0 bases and 1 base respectively, with 12 bases between them.